The following is a TCR beta chain sequence with its context. Its antigen is still unknown. The CDR3 has 15 amino acids. Trimming at V came to 5 bases and at J to 4 bases, leaving 6 bases not matched to a gene. This specimen belongs to a study of T-cell memory formation after mild COVID-19. TCR alpha and TCR beta cDNA libraries with sample barcodes and UMIs came from 5'RACE using constant-segment primers. Using its own MiXCR run on the 5' RACE reads, TCRdb lists one record per CDR3 protein. The sample records fewer than 200,000 distinct CDR3 sequences, about an eighth being singletons. Study-wide results and caveats: A second wave of clones peaked on day 37, and their SARS-CoV-2 specificity went unconfirmed.

The receptor was isolated from a man younger than 35 who had mild COVID-19 (a few samples of this study predate the infection). Cell type and time point are not known. This chain uses TRBV12-3 or TRBV12-4 with TRBJ2-1; the match to TRBD2 covers 9 bases. Sequenced sample: PBMCs or a T cell subset sorted from them (not recorded which). The chain's CDR3 is CASSTLAGPYNEQFF. In DNA, the CDR3 is TGTGCCAGCAGTACCCTAGCGGGGCCTTACAATGAGCAGTTCTTC.